This paragraph reports one TCR beta chain. This CDR3 has 16 amino acids. The V gene lost 1 base and the J gene lost 4 bases, with 16 bases spanning the gap. Germline V lookup: CDR1 LGHNA, CDR2 YSLEER. This specimen comes from a study of blood T cell repertoires in COVID-19. In the original processing: Quantification of nucleated cells was approximated via reference gene primer amplification. Sequenced by immunoSEQ multiplex PCR; TCRdb stores in-frame clones only, minus some. Clone size and the V and J calls come from that table; the DNA yielded D and trimming. This sample yields just over 50,000 clones, of which about 86% are seen a single time; 3.5% to 5% belongs to the top ten.

V and J are TRBV4-3 and TRBJ1-2; D unresolved. The TCR comes from a man older than 75 with active COVID-19. The sequencing input was peripheral blood. The CDR3 spells CASSQAVSEGSYGYTF. The CDR3 nucleotides read TGCGCCAGCAGCCAAGCTGTTAGTGAAGGGAGCTATGGCTACACCTTC.